What follows describes a single T cell receptor beta chain. Its antigen is undetermined. The data are from a study of cytomegalovirus exposure and HLA in healthy donors. This PCR relied on a set of 60 Vbeta primers and 13 Jbeta primers. How the authors handled the data: In a later analysis, of around 85 million unique beta chains, approximately 10 million appeared in at least two donors. Some clones are missing from TCRdb's copy, which holds only in-frame ones; the method was immunoSEQ multiplex PCR. That table is the source of V, J and clone size, and D and trimming were worked out from the DNA. The sample contains 110,000 or so clones, around 77% of which appear only once. The germline V gene has CDR1 MGHDK and CDR2 SYGVNS. Trimming shortened V by 1 base and J by 7 bases, and 13 bases separated the two germline ends. The CDR3 extends over 15 amino acids. General study points: Sequence variants that were highly shared formed a cluster that was likely a sequencing artifact.

Sequencing used PBMCs. The chain recombines TRBV25-1 with TRBJ1-4; D is unresolved. The sequence was obtained from a woman aged 25 to 39 in good health and CMV-seropositive. The CDR3 here is CASSELGAEIEKLFF. The CDR3 DNA sequence: TGTGCCAGCAGTGAATTGGGAGCTGAAATTGAAAAACTGTTTTTT.